These 3 T cell receptor beta chains originate from one sample sequenced in a study of type 1 and type 2 diabetes patients. Genomic DNA was the PCR template. A primer set of 30 forward and 13 reverse primers amplified the CDR3. TCRdb processed the multiplex PCR reads anew with MiXCR; each CDR3 protein has one entry. The data show 250,000 or so distinct CDR3 sequences, with around 47% seen just once and approximately 14% held by the top ten. The sample was peripheral blood mononuclear cells (PBMCs). These receptors were taken from a man aged 18-30 years with type 2 diabetes.

This clonotype was counted between two and nine times. This CDR3 is CAWSVLGATNEKLFF. CDR3 DNA: TGTGCCTGGAGTGTACTGGGTGCAACTAATGAAAAACTGTTTTTT. J is TRBJ1-4 and V is TRBV30; D is ambiguous. Trimming left V 0 bases short and J 0 bases short, with 8 bases between. Germline CDR1 reads GTSNPN; CDR2 reads SVGIG (reference sequence). CDR3 length: 15 residues.

This clonotype was detected a few times. The V call is TRBV2, the J call TRBJ2-5, with D possibly TRBD1 on 6 matching bases. V shed 5 bases and J shed 4 bases, with 17 bases lying between them. CDR1 and CDR2 (germline): SNHLY, FYNNEI. The CDR3 totals 15 residues. In DNA, the CDR3 is TGTGCCAGCAGTCCCGGGACACCGAGGGCAGAGACCCAGTACTTC. Protein: CASSPGTPRAETQYF.

This clonotype has just a few counts. This sequence joins TRBV2 and TRBJ1-2; D is undetermined. Germline V lookup: CDR1 SNHLY, CDR2 FYNNEI. The V and J ends lost 5 bases and 7 bases respectively, with 5 bases between them. The CDR3 runs 10 residues. The CDR3 DNA sequence: TGTGCCAGCAGTATCGGTGGCTACACCTTC. As protein: CASSIGGYTF.